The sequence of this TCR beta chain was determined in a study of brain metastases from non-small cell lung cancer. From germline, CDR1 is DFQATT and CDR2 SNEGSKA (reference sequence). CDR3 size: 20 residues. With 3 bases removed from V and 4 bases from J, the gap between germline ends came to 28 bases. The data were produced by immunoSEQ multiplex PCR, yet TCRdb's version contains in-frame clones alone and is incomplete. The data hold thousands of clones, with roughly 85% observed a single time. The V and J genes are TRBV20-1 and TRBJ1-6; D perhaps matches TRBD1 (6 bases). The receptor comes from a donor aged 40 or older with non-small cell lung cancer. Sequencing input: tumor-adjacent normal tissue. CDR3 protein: CSASAGAKNPLNGYNSPLHF. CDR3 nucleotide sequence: TGCAGTGCTAGTGCAGGGGCCAAAAATCCTCTCAACGGGTATAATTCACCCCTCCACTTT.